Included here is one T cell receptor (beta chain) sequence, with context. The sample comes from a study of shared clonotypes between healthy human individuals. Produced via immunoSEQ multiplex PCR; TCRdb's table is partial and in-frame only. The repertoire includes around 2.1 million clones, about 92% of them detected once, and about 1.5% sits in the top ten. The V end was cut by 4 bases, the J end by 5 bases, with 17 bases between. This CDR3 is built from 15 residues. Per germline, CDR1 SGHVS and CDR2 FQNEAQ. CD45RO-negative, CCR7-selected cells formed the naive CD8 fraction, which excluded terminally differentiated effector memory CD45RA+ cells.

This TCR was sampled from a man aged 18-30 years in good health. Some clones in this sample may be carry-over from other donors' samples. The sequenced material came from naive CD8+ T cells from PBMCs. The rearrangement uses TRBV7-8 and TRBJ1-1, with a tentative D call TRBD1 (5 bases). DNA for the CDR3: TGTGCCAGCAGCTCTCTCTGGGGGAGGAGTACTGAAGCTTTCTTT. It yields the protein CASSSLWGRSTEAFF.